This T cell receptor beta chain was found in a study of blood T cell repertoires in COVID-19. Assay used: immunoSEQ multiplex PCR; TCRdb lists only in-frame clones, some missing. The repertoire holds 250,000 to 350,000 clones, with around 85% as singletons. The sequenced sample consisted of PBMCs or T cells enriched from blood (not recorded which). This receptor was taken from a woman between 25 and 40 years old who had recovered from COVID-19.

CDR3 loop: CAWSSQGRQGQPQHF. The CDR3 region has the DNA TGTGCCTGGAGTTCACAGGGGCGGCAAGGGCAGCCCCAGCATTTT. V is TRBV30 and J is TRBJ1-5, with 7 bases identical to TRBD1. The germline gives CDR1 GTSNPN, CDR2 SVGIG (reference sequence). The CDR3 extends over 15 amino acids. Trimming at V came to 2 bases and at J to 7 bases, leaving 11 bases not matched to a gene.